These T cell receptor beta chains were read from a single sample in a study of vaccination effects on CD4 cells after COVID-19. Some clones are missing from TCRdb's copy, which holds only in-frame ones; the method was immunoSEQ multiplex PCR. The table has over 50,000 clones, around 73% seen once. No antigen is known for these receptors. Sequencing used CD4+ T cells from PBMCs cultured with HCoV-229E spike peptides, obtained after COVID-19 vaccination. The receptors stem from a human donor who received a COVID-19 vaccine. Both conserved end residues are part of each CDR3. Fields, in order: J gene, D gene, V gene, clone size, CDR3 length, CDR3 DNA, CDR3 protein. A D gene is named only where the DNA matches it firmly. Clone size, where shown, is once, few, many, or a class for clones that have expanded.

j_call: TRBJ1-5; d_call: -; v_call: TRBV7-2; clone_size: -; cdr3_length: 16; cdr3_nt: TGTGCCAGCAGCCCACGGGGGGCCGGGAGCAATCAGCCCCAGCATTTT; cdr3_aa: CASSPRGAGSNQPQHF
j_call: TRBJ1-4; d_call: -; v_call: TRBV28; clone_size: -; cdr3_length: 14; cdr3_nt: TGTGCCAGCAGTTTAAACAGTGCTAATGAAAAACTGTTTTTT; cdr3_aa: CASSLNSANEKLFF
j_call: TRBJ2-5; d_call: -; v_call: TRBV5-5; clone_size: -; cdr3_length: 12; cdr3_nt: TGTGCCAGCAGCTTTTCCCGGGAGACCCAGTACTTC; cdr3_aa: CASSFSRETQYF
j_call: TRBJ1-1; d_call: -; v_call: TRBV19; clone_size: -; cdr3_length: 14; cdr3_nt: TGTGCCAGTACTAGAACAAGTCACAACACTGAAGCTTTCTTT; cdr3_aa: CASTRTSHNTEAFF
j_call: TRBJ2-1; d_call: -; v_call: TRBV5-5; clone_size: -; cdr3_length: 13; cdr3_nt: TGTGCCAGCAGCCGCGGGGCCCACAATGAGCAGTTCTTC; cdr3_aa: CASSRGAHNEQFF
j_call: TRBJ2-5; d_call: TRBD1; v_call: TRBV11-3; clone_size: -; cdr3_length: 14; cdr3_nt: TGTGCCAGCAGCTCCTCGACAGGGGGAGAGACCCAGTACTTC; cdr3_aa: CASSSSTGGETQYF
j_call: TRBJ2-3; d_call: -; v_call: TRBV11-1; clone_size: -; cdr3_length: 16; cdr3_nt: TGTGCCAGCAGCCAAAGCCCTTCCCCCCCGGCAGATACGCAGTATTTT; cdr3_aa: CASSQSPSPPADTQYF
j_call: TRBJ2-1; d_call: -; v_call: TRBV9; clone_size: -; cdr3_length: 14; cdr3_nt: TGTGCCAGCAGCCCCATGGGCAGTTACAATGAGCAGTTCTTC; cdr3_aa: CASSPMGSYNEQFF
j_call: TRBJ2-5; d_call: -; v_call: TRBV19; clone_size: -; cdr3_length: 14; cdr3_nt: TGTGCCAGTAAACCCTCAGGGTCCCAAGAGACCCAGTACTTC; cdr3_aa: CASKPSGSQETQYF
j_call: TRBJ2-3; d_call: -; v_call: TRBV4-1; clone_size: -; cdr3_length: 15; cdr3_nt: TGCGCCAGCAGCCAAGACAGGGATAGGAGAGATACGCAGTATTTT; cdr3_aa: CASSQDRDRRDTQYF
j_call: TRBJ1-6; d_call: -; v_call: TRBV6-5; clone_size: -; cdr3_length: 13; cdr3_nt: TGTGCCAGCAGTTACAGTCTCCAATCACCCCTCCACTTT; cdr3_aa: CASSYSLQSPLHF
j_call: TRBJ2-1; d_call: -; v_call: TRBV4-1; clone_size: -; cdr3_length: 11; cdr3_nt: TGCGCCAGCAGCCTTCGAGGCGAGCAGTTCTTC; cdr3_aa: CASSLRGEQFF
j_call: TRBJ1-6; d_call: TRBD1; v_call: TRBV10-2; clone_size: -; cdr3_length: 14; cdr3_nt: TGCGCCACCGCCGACAGGGTAGGAAATTCACCCCTCCACTTT; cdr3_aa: CATADRVGNSPLHF
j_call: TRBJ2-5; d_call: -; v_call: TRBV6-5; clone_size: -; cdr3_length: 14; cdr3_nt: TGTGCCAGCAGACTTCGCGGGGGCGCGGAGACCCAGTACTTC; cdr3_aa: CASRLRGGAETQYF
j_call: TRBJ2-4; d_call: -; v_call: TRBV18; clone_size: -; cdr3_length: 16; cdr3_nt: TGTGCCAGCTCACCCAAAACCTTAGTAGCCAAAAACATTCAGTACTTC; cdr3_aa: CASSPKTLVAKNIQYF
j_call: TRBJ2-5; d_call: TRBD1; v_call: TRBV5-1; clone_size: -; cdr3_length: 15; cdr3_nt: TGCGCCAGCAGCTTGGTTATGGGACAGTCAGAGACCCAGTACTTC; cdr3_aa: CASSLVMGQSETQYF
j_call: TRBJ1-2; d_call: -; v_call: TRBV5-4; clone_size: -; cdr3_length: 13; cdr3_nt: TGTGCCAGCAGCAGTGGGGGTGGCTATGGCTACACCTTC; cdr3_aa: CASSSGGGYGYTF
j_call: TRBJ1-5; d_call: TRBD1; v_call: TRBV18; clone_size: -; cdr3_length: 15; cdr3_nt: TGTGCCAGCTCACGAATGGGACAGATTAATCAGCCCCAGCATTTT; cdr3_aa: CASSRMGQINQPQHF
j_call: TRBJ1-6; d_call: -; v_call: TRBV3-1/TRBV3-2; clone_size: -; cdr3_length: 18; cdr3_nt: TGTGCCAGCAGCTTATCCCCCCAAGTGAGCTCCTATAATTCACCCCTCCACTTT; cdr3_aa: CASSLSPQVSSYNSPLHF
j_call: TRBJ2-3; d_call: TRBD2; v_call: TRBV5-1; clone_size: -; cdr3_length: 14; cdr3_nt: TGCGCCAGTAGACTAGCAATTAGCACAGATACGCAGTATTTT; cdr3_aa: CASRLAISTDTQYF
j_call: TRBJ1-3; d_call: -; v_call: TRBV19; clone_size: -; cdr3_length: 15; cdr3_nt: TGTGCCAGTAGTATAGATTGGAGCTCTGGAAACACCATATATTTT; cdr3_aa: CASSIDWSSGNTIYF
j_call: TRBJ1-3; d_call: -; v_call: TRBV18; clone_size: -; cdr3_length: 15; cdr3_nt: TGTGCCAGCTCGCCCGCCTCGAGCTCTGGAAACACCATATATTTT; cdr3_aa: CASSPASSSGNTIYF
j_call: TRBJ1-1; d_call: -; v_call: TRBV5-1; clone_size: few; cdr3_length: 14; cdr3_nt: TGCGCCAGCAGCTTGGCAGGGTTCAACACTGAAGCTTTCTTT; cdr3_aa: CASSLAGFNTEAFF
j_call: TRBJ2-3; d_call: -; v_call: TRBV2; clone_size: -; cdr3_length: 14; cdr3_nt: TGTGCCAGCAGACGGGAGATAATCACAGATACGCAGTATTTT; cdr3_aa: CASRREIITDTQYF
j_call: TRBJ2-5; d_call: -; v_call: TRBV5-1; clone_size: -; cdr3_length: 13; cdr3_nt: TGCGCCAGCAGCTTGGGAGCAGGAGAGACCCAGTACTTC; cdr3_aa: CASSLGAGETQYF
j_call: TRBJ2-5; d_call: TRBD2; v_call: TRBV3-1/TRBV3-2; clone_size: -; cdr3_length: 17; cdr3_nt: TGTGCCAGCAGCCAAGCCAGGGAGCGGGGACTCCAAGAGACCCAATACTTC; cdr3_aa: CASSQARERGLQETQYF
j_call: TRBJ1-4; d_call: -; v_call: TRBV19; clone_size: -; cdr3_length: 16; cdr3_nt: TGTGCCAGTAGTATGAAGGCAGGCCGAGCTAATGAAAAACTGTTTTTT; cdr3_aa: CASSMKAGRANEKLFF
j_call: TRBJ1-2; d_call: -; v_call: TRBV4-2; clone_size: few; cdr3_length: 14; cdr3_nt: TGTGCCAGCAGCCAAGCACTGTTAAACTATGGCTACACCTTC; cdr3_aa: CASSQALLNYGYTF
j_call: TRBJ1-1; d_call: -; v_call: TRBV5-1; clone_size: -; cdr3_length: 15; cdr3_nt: TGCGCCAGCAGCTTTAGGTTGGGGGGCGGGACTGAAGCTTTCTTT; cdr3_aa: CASSFRLGGGTEAFF
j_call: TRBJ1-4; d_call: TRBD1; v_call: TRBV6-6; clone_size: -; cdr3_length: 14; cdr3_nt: TGTGCCAGCAGCCAACAGGGGGCGGGTGAAAAACTGTTTTTT; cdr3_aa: CASSQQGAGEKLFF
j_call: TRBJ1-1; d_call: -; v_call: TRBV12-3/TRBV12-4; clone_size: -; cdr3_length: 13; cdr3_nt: TGTGCCAGCAGTTTTCGGGAGTCCACTGAAGCTTTCTTT; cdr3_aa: CASSFRESTEAFF
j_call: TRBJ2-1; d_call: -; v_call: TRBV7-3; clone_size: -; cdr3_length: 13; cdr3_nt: TGTGCCAGTGGGGGAGGAGTAGCAAATGAGCAGTTCTTC; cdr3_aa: CASGGGVANEQFF
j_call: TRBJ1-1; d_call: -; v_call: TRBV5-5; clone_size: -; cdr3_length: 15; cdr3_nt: TGTGCCAGCAGCCAGGCGGTGGGACAGAACACTGAAGCTTTCTTT; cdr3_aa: CASSQAVGQNTEAFF
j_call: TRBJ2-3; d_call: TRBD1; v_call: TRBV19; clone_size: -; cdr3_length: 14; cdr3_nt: TGTGCCAGTACCCAGAGAGGGGGCGCAGATACGCAGTATTTT; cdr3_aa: CASTQRGGADTQYF
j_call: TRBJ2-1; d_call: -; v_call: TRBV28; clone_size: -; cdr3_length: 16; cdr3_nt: TGTGCCAGCAATACCCACGGCGGACCGTCCTACAATGAGCAGTTCTTC; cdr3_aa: CASNTHGGPSYNEQFF
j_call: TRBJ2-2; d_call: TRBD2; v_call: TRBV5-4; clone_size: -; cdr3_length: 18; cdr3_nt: TGTGCCAGCAGCTTGGATCGACTAGCGGGGGGCCGAACCGGGGAGCTGTTTTTT; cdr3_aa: CASSLDRLAGGRTGELFF
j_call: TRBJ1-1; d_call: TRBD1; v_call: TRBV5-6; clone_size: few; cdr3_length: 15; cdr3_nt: TGTGCCAGCAGCTTGGGAGGACAGGGGAACACTGAAGCTTTCTTT; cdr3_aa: CASSLGGQGNTEAFF
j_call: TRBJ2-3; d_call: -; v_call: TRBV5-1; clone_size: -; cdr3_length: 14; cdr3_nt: TGCGCCAGCACCCTTCAAGGGGGCACAGATACGCAGTATTTT; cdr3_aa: CASTLQGGTDTQYF
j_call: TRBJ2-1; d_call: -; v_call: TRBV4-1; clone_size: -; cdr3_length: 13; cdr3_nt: TGCGCCAGCAGCCGGCAGGGCGGGGATGAGCAGTTCTTC; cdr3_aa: CASSRQGGDEQFF
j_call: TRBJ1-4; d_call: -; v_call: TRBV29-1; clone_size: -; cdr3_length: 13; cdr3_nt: TGCAGCGCACGGGACACGGTCGAAGAAAAACTGTTTTTT; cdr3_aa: CSARDTVEEKLFF
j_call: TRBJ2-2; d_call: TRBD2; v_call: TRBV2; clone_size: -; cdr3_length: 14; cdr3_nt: TGTGCCAGCATGGACGGACGGGGGGCCGGGGAGCTGTTTTTT; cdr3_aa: CASMDGRGAGELFF
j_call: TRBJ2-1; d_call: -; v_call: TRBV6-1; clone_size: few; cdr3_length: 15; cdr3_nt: TGTGCCAGCAGTGAAAGGGCAGGGCTCTACAATGAGCAGTTCTTC; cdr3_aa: CASSERAGLYNEQFF
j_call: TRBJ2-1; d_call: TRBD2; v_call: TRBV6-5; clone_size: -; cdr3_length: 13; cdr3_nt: TGTGCCAGTAGCGGGGACTCCTACAATGAGCAGTTCTTC; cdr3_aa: CASSGDSYNEQFF
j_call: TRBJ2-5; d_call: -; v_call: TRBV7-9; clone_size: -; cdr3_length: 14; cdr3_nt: TGTGCCAGCAGCTTAGGACTCAGTGGAGAGACCCAGTACTTC; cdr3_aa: CASSLGLSGETQYF
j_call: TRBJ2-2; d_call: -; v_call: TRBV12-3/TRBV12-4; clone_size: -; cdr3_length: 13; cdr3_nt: TGTGCCAGCAGTTTGAGTCGGGTCGGGGAGCTGTTTTTT; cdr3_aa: CASSLSRVGELFF
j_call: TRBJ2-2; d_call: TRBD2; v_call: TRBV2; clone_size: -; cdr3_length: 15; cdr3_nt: TGTGCCAGCAGTCCTACTAGCGGGGGGGCCGGGGAGCTGTTTTTT; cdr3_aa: CASSPTSGGAGELFF
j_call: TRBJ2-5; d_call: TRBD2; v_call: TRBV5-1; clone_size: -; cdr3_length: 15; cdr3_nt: TGCGCCAGCAGCTACCGGACGGGGGGAAAAGAGACCCAGTACTTC; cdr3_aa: CASSYRTGGKETQYF
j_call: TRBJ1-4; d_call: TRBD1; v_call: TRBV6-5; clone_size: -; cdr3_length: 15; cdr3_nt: TGTGCCAGCAGTTACTCGGGACAGTTTAATGAAAAACTGTTTTTT; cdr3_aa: CASSYSGQFNEKLFF
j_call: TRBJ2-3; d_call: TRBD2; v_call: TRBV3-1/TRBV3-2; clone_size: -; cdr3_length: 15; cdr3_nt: TGTGCCAGCAGCACCGGGACTAGCGGGACAGATACGCAGTATTTT; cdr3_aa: CASSTGTSGTDTQYF
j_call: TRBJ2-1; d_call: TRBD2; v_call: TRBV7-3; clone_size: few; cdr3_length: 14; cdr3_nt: TGTGCCAGCAGCTCAACGGGACTAGCGGGGGGACTGTTCTTC; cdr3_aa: CASSSTGLAGGLFF
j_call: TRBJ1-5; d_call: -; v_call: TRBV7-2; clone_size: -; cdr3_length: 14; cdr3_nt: TGTGCCAGCAGCTTCCAATTAGGGCGGCAGCCCCAGCATTTT; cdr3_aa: CASSFQLGRQPQHF
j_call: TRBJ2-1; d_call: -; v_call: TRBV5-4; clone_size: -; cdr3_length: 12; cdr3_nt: TGTGCCAGCAGCTTGGACCGGAATGAGCAGTTCTTC; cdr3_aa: CASSLDRNEQFF
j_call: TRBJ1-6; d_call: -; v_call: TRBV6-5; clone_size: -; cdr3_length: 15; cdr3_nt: TGTGCCAGCCCTGGGGGACTAGGCCTAGATTCACCCCTCCACTTT; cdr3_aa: CASPGGLGLDSPLHF
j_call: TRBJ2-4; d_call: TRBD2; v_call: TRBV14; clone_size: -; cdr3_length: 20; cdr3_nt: TGTGCCAGCAGCCAAGATGTCTGGAAGCGGGGGGACCCCTTCAAAAACATTCAGTACTTC; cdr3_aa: CASSQDVWKRGDPFKNIQYF
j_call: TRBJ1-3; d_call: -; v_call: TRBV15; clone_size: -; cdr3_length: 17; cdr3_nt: TGTGCCACCAGCAGAGATTTTGGGGTTTTCTCTGGAAACACCATATATTTT; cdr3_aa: CATSRDFGVFSGNTIYF
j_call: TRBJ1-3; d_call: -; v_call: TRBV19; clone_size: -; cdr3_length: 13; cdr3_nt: TGTGCCAGCTCTACAGAGCGTGGAAACACCATATATTTT; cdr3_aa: CASSTERGNTIYF
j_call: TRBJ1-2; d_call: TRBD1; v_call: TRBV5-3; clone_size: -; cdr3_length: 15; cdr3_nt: TGTGCCAGAAGCTCACGAGACAGGGGGCGCCGAGGCTACACCTTC; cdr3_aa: CARSSRDRGRRGYTF